The text below deals with one T cell receptor beta chain. Germline CDR1 reads SGHNT; CDR2 reads YENEEA. This CDR3 is built from 17 residues. V lost 1 base and J 1 base, leaving 11 bases between the germline ends. The source of the sample is a study of blood T cell repertoires in COVID-19. Data came from immunoSEQ multiplex PCR; TCRdb stores just in-frame clones and leaves some out. The table lists about 180,000 clones, approximately 80% of them singletons. Specimen: peripheral blood. The sequence was collected from a human donor in a cohort sampled during active COVID-19. The chain has TRBV11-3 and TRBJ2-6, with a tentative D call TRBD1 (5 bases). The DNA of the CDR3 is TGTGCCAGCAGCTTAGGACCCTCAGGGTCTGGGGCCAACGTCCTGACTTTC. Amino acid sequence: CASSLGPSGSGANVLTF.